A single sample is the source of the 5 T cell receptor beta chains below, sequenced in a study of long-term antiretroviral therapy in people with HIV. Run at survey level, the immunoSEQ assay was version v3.0. The table came from immunoSEQ multiplex PCR; TCRdb's copy has only in-frame clones and leaves some out. Altogether over 30,000 clones are present, approximately 85% being singletons, with the ten largest covering over 5.5%. The sequences come from unsorted PBMCs, collected 3.1 years after starting antiretroviral therapy. These receptors were collected from a woman aged 50 to 60 with HIV.

The rearrangement joins TRBV5-6 to TRBJ2-1, with no clear D. Germline V gene data show CDR1 as SGHDT and CDR2 as YYEEEE. V shed 1 base and J shed 9 bases, with 14 bases lying between them. The CDR3 covers 14 residues. Written as DNA, the CDR3 is TGTGCCAGCAGCTTGTTCACGCGATGGGGTGAGCAGTTCTTC. This codes for CASSLFTRWGEQFF.

This sequence joins TRBV15 and TRBJ1-2; 8 bases are a match to TRBD1. CDR1 is LNHNV and CDR2 is YYDKDF in the germline V gene (reference sequence). After removal of 3 bases from V and 2 bases from J, the junction contained 2 bases not matched to a gene. The CDR3 spans 14 residues. The DNA of the CDR3 is TGTGCCACCAGCAGTACAGGGGGGAACTATGGCTACACCTTC. Residues: CATSSTGGNYGYTF.

V usage is TRBV12-5 and J usage is TRBJ2-3, with D possibly being TRBD1 (6 bases). The CDR3 has 17 residues. The germline V gene has CDR1 LGHNT and CDR2 FRNRAP. Trimming removed 0 bases at V and 5 bases at J, with 18 bases between. The CDR3 DNA is TGTGCTAGTGGTTTGGTACAGGGCATCACCCACAGAGATACGCAGTATTTT. It is translated as CASGLVQGITHRDTQYF.

Remarks on this clone: This specimen includes other DNA sequences encoding the same CDR3. The chain couples TRBV7-2 to TRBJ1-1; D is uncertain. CDR1 is SGHTA and CDR2 is FQGNSA in the germline V gene. The V and J ends lost 2 bases and 1 base respectively, with 5 bases between them. CDR3 length: 13 residues. This CDR3 reads CASSLTENTEAFF. CDR3 DNA: TGTGCCAGCAGCTTAACCGAGAACACTGAAGCTTTCTTT.

The rearrangement links TRBV19 to TRBJ1-5; D is possibly TRBD1 (5 bases). Germline V gives CDR1 LNHDA, CDR2 SQIVND (reference sequence). V was trimmed by 7 bases and J by 0 bases, leaving 10 bases between them. The CDR3 loop spans 14 amino acids. The CDR3 spells CASNRQNSNQPQHF. CDR3 nucleotides: TGTGCCAGTAATCGACAGAATAGCAATCAGCCCCAGCATTTT.